The clone carrying this TCR beta chain was counted a few times. What it binds is unknown. Stable or active relapsing-remitting multiple sclerosis, untreated and meeting revised McDonald criteria, defined the controls. TEMRA cells were enriched by FACS, and CD4+ and CD8+ T cells were negatively isolated. The data were taken from a study of CD8 T cells in Susac syndrome. Study-wide results and caveats: The study admitted that it had a relatively small number of individuals in its TCR sequencing and HLA analysis.

RNA amounts of about 0.5 to 1 ug underwent reverse transcription with random hexamers. Amplification of the TCR beta CDR3 was carried out by immunoSEQ multiplex PCR, which spanned a total of 54 Vbeta and 13 Jbeta segments. Via MiXCR, TCRdb re-called the immunoSEQ multiplex PCR reads, giving one row per CDR3 protein. The table lists about 400,000 distinct CDR3 sequences, more than 80% of them singletons. This sequence was found in a human donor with multiple sclerosis. Sequences were obtained from CD8+ T cells from PBMCs.

Here the CDR3 reads CASSSADGNTEAFF. Written as DNA, the CDR3 is TGCGCCAGCAGCTCTGCCGATGGGAACACTGAAGCTTTCTTT. The rearrangement joins TRBV5-1 to TRBJ1-1; unclear D gene. The CDR3 extends over 14 amino acids. V was cut by 3 bases and J by 1 base, with 10 bases left in between. CDR1 and CDR2 from the germline V gene are SGHRS and YFSETQ.